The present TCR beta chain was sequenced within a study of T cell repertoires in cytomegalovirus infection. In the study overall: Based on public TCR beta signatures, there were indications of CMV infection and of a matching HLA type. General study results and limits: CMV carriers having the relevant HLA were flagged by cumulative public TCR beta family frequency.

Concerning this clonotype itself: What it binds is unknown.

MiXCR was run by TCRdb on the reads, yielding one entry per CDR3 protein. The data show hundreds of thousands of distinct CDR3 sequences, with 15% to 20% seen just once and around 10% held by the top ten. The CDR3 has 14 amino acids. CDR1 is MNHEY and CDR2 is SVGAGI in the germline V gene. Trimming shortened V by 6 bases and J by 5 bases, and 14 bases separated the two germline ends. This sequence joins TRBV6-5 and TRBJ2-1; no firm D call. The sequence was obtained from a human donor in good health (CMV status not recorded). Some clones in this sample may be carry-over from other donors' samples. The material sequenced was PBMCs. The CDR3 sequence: CASSPFLDNNEQFF. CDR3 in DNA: TGTGCCAGCAGCCCCTTTCTAGACAACAATGAGCAGTTCTTC.